This T cell receptor (beta chain) appears in the sequencing data of a study of CD8+ T cells in alopecia areata. The study's findings and limits: Clonality in lesional scalp, especially alopecia totalis/universalis, exceeded that of normal scalp. Tissue-resident alphabeta T cells belonging to normal skin likewise get sequenced within scalp specimens.

This clone was detected a few times. Its target is not known. Isolated RNA was reverse transcribed into cDNA used as the sequencing template. The repertoire was sequenced with immunoSEQ multiplex PCR; TCRdb's copy has only in-frame clones and lacks some. Of about 110,000 clones listed, around 59% are singletons. Using a FACSAria, the CD4+ and CD8+ T cells were sorted from the PBMCs. This CDR3 contains 13 residues. V was trimmed by 0 bases and J by 10 bases, leaving 8 bases between them. Germline CDR1 SGHDT, CDR2 YYEEEE. Sequencing used CD8+ T cells sorted from blood. The chain is built from TRBV5-6 and TRBJ1-6; no reliable D call. The clonotype originates from a human donor in good health. This CDR3 is CASSLVPHSPLHF. The CDR3, as DNA: TGTGCCAGCAGCTTGGTTCCCCACTCACCCCTCCACTTT. Combining the CDR3 with reference TRBV5-6 and TRBJ1-6 gives the whole variable domain DAGVTQSPTHLIKTRGQQVTLRCSPKSGHDTVSWYQQALGQGPQFIFQYYEEEERQRGNFPDRFSGHQFPNYSSELNVNALLLGDSALYLCASSLVPHSPLHFGNGTRLTVT.